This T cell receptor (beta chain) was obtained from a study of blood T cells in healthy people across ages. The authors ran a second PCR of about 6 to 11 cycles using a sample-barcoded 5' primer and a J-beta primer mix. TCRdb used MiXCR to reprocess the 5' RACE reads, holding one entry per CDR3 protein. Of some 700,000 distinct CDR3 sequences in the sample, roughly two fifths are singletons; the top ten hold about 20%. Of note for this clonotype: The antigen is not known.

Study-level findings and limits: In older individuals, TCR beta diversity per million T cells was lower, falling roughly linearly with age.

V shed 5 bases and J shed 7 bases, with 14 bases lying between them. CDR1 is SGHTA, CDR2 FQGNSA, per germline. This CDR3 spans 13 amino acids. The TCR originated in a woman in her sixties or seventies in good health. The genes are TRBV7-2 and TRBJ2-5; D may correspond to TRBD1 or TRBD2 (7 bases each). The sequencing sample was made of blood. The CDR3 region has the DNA TGTGCCAGCAGCCCGTCAGGGGGGGGGACCCAGTACTTC. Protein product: CASSPSGGGTQYF. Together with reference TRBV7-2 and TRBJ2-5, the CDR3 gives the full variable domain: GAGVSQSPSNKVTEKGKDVELRCDPISGHTALYWYRQSLGQGLEFLIYFQGNSAPDKSGLPSDRFSAERTGGSVSTLTIQRTQQEDSAVYLCASSPSGGGTQYFGPGTRLLVL.